This T cell receptor beta chain derives from a study of T cells after yellow fever vaccination. This clonotype was recorded at least ten times. Via MiXCR, TCRdb re-called the 5' RACE reads, giving one row per CDR3 protein. The data show approximately 510,000 distinct CDR3 sequences, with roughly 22% seen just once and 16% held by the top ten. CDR1 is LGHNA, CDR2 YSLEER, per germline. This CDR3 has 13 residues. V trimming: 4 bases; J trimming: 7 bases; junction bases outside the gene matches: 2. Sequenced material: PBMCs, taken 21 days after the first yellow fever vaccination. The sequence derives from a man younger than 35 who received the YFV17D yellow fever vaccine. The chain combines TRBV4-3 with TRBJ2-1; 9 bases are a match to TRBD2. CDR3 bases: TGCGCCAGCAGCCGGGGACTAGCTAATGAGCAGTTCTTC. Translating gives CASSRGLANEQFF.